This is a list of T cell receptor beta chains from one sample in a study of response to subunit inactivated influenza vaccine. TCRdb used MiXCR to reprocess the RT-PCR reads, holding one entry per CDR3 protein. This table has 610,000 or so distinct CDR3 sequences, 11% to 15% appearing once. The source was PBMCs from blood, collected about 11 days after vaccination. The receptor set was obtained from a man in his forties or fifties who received an inactivated influenza vaccine. Both conserved end residues are part of each CDR3. The order of the fields is J gene, clone size, D gene, V gene, CDR3 DNA, CDR3 protein. D genes are given only for firm matches. Some rows mark clone size as missing; the rest say once, few, many or name a class of expanded clone.

j_gene: TRBJ2-5; abundance: many; d_gene: .; v_gene: TRBV11-2; CDR3nt: TGTGCCAGCAGCTTAGCCGGCATCCAAGAGACCCAGTACTTC; CDR3aa: CASSLAGIQETQYF
j_gene: TRBJ2-3; abundance: few; d_gene: .; v_gene: TRBV12-3/TRBV12-4; CDR3nt: TGTGCCAGCAGTTATACTAGCACAGATACGCAGTATTTT; CDR3aa: CASSYTSTDTQYF
j_gene: TRBJ1-6; abundance: .; d_gene: .; v_gene: TRBV15; CDR3nt: TGTGCCACCAGCAGAAACAGGGCGGGAAATTCACCCCTCCACTTT; CDR3aa: CATSRNRAGNSPLHF
j_gene: TRBJ1-1; abundance: few; d_gene: .; v_gene: TRBV20-1; CDR3nt: TGCAGTGCTAGTTGGATGTTGGAACGCACTGAAGCTTTCTTT; CDR3aa: CSASWMLERTEAFF
j_gene: TRBJ2-1; abundance: few; d_gene: TRBD2; v_gene: TRBV7-3; CDR3nt: TGTGCCAGCAGCTTAAAGGCCGGGGGTAGCGGGTCACGTTCGTCCAATGAGCAGTTCTTC; CDR3aa: CASSLKAGGSGSRSSNEQFF
j_gene: TRBJ2-2; abundance: .; d_gene: .; v_gene: TRBV15; CDR3nt: TGTGCCACCAGCAGAGATGGGCACACCGGGGAGCTGTTTTTT; CDR3aa: CATSRDGHTGELFF
j_gene: TRBJ2-1; abundance: .; d_gene: .; v_gene: TRBV19; CDR3nt: TGTGCCAGTAGTATAGGGGGACCCGGCAATGAGCAGTTCTTC; CDR3aa: CASSIGGPGNEQFF
j_gene: TRBJ1-5; abundance: few; d_gene: .; v_gene: TRBV6-2/TRBV6-3; CDR3nt: TGTGCCAGCCGGGTTTTCCGGGCCGACGGTCAGCCCCAGCATTTT; CDR3aa: CASRVFRADGQPQHF
j_gene: TRBJ2-1; abundance: few; d_gene: TRBD1; v_gene: TRBV5-6; CDR3nt: TGTGCCAGCGGGACAGGGGGCGGGTGGGAGCAGTTCTTC; CDR3aa: CASGTGGGWEQFF
j_gene: TRBJ2-7; abundance: .; d_gene: TRBD1; v_gene: TRBV7-2; CDR3nt: TGTGCCAGCAGCTGGACAAATGGGGCAGGGGGAACCTACGAGCAGTACTTC; CDR3aa: CASSWTNGAGGTYEQYF
j_gene: TRBJ2-5; abundance: .; d_gene: TRBD2; v_gene: TRBV7-2; CDR3nt: TGTGCCAGCAGCTTAGTTTTTGCGGGGGGACGAGAGACCCAGTACTTC; CDR3aa: CASSLVFAGGRETQYF
j_gene: TRBJ2-1; abundance: once; d_gene: TRBD2; v_gene: TRBV11-2; CDR3nt: TGTGCCAGCAGCTTAGTTTGGTCGGGGGGACTGTACAATGAGCAGTTCTTC; CDR3aa: CASSLVWSGGLYNEQFF
j_gene: TRBJ2-7; abundance: .; d_gene: .; v_gene: TRBV25-1; CDR3nt: TGTGCCAGCAGTGAAGCCCTGAATAAAGCGGGTAACTCCTACGAGCAGTACTTC; CDR3aa: CASSEALNKAGNSYEQYF
j_gene: TRBJ1-2; abundance: .; d_gene: .; v_gene: TRBV15; CDR3nt: TGTGCCACCAGCAAAGACGGATATGGCTACACCTTC; CDR3aa: CATSKDGYGYTF
j_gene: TRBJ2-7; abundance: many; d_gene: TRBD1; v_gene: TRBV7-9; CDR3nt: TGTGCCAGCAGCCCGAGGACAGGGTACTACGAGCAGTACTTC; CDR3aa: CASSPRTGYYEQYF
j_gene: TRBJ2-5; abundance: .; d_gene: TRBD1; v_gene: TRBV7-7; CDR3nt: TGTGCTAGCAGCCAGGACAGGGGGCGAAGTGAGACCCAGTACTTC; CDR3aa: CASSQDRGRSETQYF
j_gene: TRBJ2-2; abundance: .; d_gene: .; v_gene: TRBV6-1; CDR3nt: TGTGCCAGCAGTCCCTTACAGGGATCGAGTACCGGGGAGCTGTTTTTT; CDR3aa: CASSPLQGSSTGELFF
j_gene: TRBJ1-1; abundance: few; d_gene: .; v_gene: TRBV20-1; CDR3nt: TGCAGTGCTAGGATCGGGACTGAAGCTTTCTTT; CDR3aa: CSARIGTEAFF
j_gene: TRBJ1-1; abundance: .; d_gene: .; v_gene: TRBV7-2; CDR3nt: TGTGCCAGCAGCTTAACAAGGACGGGGTTTGGGTACACTGAAGCTTTCTTT; CDR3aa: CASSLTRTGFGYTEAFF
j_gene: TRBJ2-7; abundance: few; d_gene: TRBD2; v_gene: TRBV7-2; CDR3nt: TGTGCCAGCAGCTTAATCCCACTAGCGGGCTACGAGCAGTACTTC; CDR3aa: CASSLIPLAGYEQYF
j_gene: TRBJ1-2; abundance: .; d_gene: TRBD1; v_gene: TRBV4-1; CDR3nt: TGCGCCAGCAGCCAAGATAGCAGGGGGCAAAGTGAACGCTACACCTTC; CDR3aa: CASSQDSRGQSERYTF
j_gene: TRBJ2-1; abundance: many; d_gene: TRBD1; v_gene: TRBV20-1; CDR3nt: TGCAGTGCTAGGGGACCCGGGACAGGGGGCCTGAATGAGCAGTTCTTC; CDR3aa: CSARGPGTGGLNEQFF
j_gene: TRBJ1-2; abundance: many; d_gene: .; v_gene: TRBV20-1; CDR3nt: TGCAGTGCTAGAAACAGAATAACTCTGGACTACACCTTC; CDR3aa: CSARNRITLDYTF
j_gene: TRBJ2-2; abundance: .; d_gene: .; v_gene: TRBV30; CDR3nt: TGTGCCTGCACAGGTTACACCGGGGAGCTGTTTTTT; CDR3aa: CACTGYTGELFF
j_gene: TRBJ2-4; abundance: .; d_gene: .; v_gene: TRBV5-1; CDR3nt: TGCGCCAGCAGCACCGGACAGTCACGGTCTACCAAAAACATTCAGTACTTC; CDR3aa: CASSTGQSRSTKNIQYF
j_gene: TRBJ2-7; abundance: many; d_gene: .; v_gene: TRBV29-1; CDR3nt: TGCAGCTATATGGAGGGACCTTTAGACACTGGCTACGAGCAGTACTTC; CDR3aa: CSYMEGPLDTGYEQYF
j_gene: TRBJ2-1; abundance: many; d_gene: .; v_gene: TRBV20-1; CDR3nt: TGCAGTGCCCCCCTGGTACTCGATGAGCAGTTCTTC; CDR3aa: CSAPLVLDEQFF
j_gene: TRBJ1-1; abundance: many; d_gene: .; v_gene: TRBV30; CDR3nt: TGTGCCTGGAGTGTGCAAAGGACAGCATCCATGAACACTGAAGCTTTCTTT; CDR3aa: CAWSVQRTASMNTEAFF
j_gene: TRBJ1-4; abundance: .; d_gene: TRBD1; v_gene: TRBV12-3/TRBV12-4; CDR3nt: TGTGCCAGCAGTCTACCTCTCCGGGACAGGAGGGGGGAACTGTTTTTT; CDR3aa: CASSLPLRDRRGELFF
j_gene: TRBJ2-5; abundance: few; d_gene: .; v_gene: TRBV7-6; CDR3nt: TGTGCCAGCGGCAACCAAGAGACCCAGTACTTC; CDR3aa: CASGNQETQYF
j_gene: TRBJ2-1; abundance: few; d_gene: TRBD2; v_gene: TRBV10-3; CDR3nt: TGTGCCATAAAGGACACGACTAGCGGCTACAATGAGCAGTTCTTC; CDR3aa: CAIKDTTSGYNEQFF
j_gene: TRBJ1-2; abundance: few; d_gene: .; v_gene: TRBV12-3/TRBV12-4; CDR3nt: TGTGCCAGCAGTTTGACCCCCACCCGGGTTCGGGGCTACACCTTC; CDR3aa: CASSLTPTRVRGYTF
j_gene: TRBJ1-4; abundance: .; d_gene: .; v_gene: TRBV5-1; CDR3nt: TGCGCCAGCAGCTTTGACAGGCTATCGGGCGGACTGTTTTTT; CDR3aa: CASSFDRLSGGLFF
j_gene: TRBJ2-3; abundance: .; d_gene: .; v_gene: TRBV20-1; CDR3nt: TGCAGTGCTAGTTATCGGAGGACAGATACGCAGTATTTT; CDR3aa: CSASYRRTDTQYF
j_gene: TRBJ2-3; abundance: .; d_gene: TRBD1; v_gene: TRBV7-2; CDR3nt: TGTGCCAGCAGCTTAGCCGGGACAGTGGCACGGGATACGCAGTATTTT; CDR3aa: CASSLAGTVARDTQYF
j_gene: TRBJ2-2; abundance: .; d_gene: .; v_gene: TRBV6-2/TRBV6-3; CDR3nt: TGTGCCAGCAGTTGGATCCTGGGAGCGAACACCGGGGAGCTGTTTTTT; CDR3aa: CASSWILGANTGELFF
j_gene: TRBJ2-7; abundance: .; d_gene: .; v_gene: TRBV12-3/TRBV12-4; CDR3nt: TGTGCCAGCAGACCCACGCCGGGTAACGAGCAGTACTTC; CDR3aa: CASRPTPGNEQYF
j_gene: TRBJ1-6; abundance: .; d_gene: .; v_gene: TRBV7-2; CDR3nt: TGTGCCAGCATCTTAAAGCGGCAGGGTGATTCACCCCTCCACTTT; CDR3aa: CASILKRQGDSPLHF
j_gene: TRBJ2-5; abundance: few; d_gene: .; v_gene: TRBV6-2/TRBV6-3; CDR3nt: TGTGCCAGCAGCCCTGCCGGGCCGGCGGGGACCCAGTACTTC; CDR3aa: CASSPAGPAGTQYF
j_gene: TRBJ1-1; abundance: .; d_gene: .; v_gene: TRBV10-2; CDR3nt: TGCGCCAGTAAACAGGGCCCCCTCATGAACACTGAAGCTTTCTTT; CDR3aa: CASKQGPLMNTEAFF
j_gene: TRBJ2-2; abundance: .; d_gene: TRBD1; v_gene: TRBV6-1; CDR3nt: TGTGCCAGCAGACTTCAGGGGGCCCGGGAGCTGTTTTTT; CDR3aa: CASRLQGARELFF
j_gene: TRBJ2-2; abundance: .; d_gene: .; v_gene: TRBV4-1; CDR3nt: TGCGCCAGCAGCCAAGAACAGGGTATCATAGGGGAGCTGTTTTTT; CDR3aa: CASSQEQGIIGELFF
j_gene: TRBJ1-5; abundance: few; d_gene: .; v_gene: TRBV28; CDR3nt: TGTGCCAGCAGAAGGCAAGGGGGAGGGGGCAATCAGCCCCAGCATTTT; CDR3aa: CASRRQGGGGNQPQHF
j_gene: TRBJ2-1; abundance: .; d_gene: .; v_gene: TRBV20-1; CDR3nt: TGCAGTGCTTCAATAGGTCCCTCCTACAATGAGCAGTTCTTC; CDR3aa: CSASIGPSYNEQFF
j_gene: TRBJ2-2; abundance: few; d_gene: .; v_gene: TRBV5-6; CDR3nt: TGTGCCAGCAGCTTTTTGGAGACATCGAACACCGGGGAGCTGTTTTTT; CDR3aa: CASSFLETSNTGELFF
j_gene: TRBJ2-1; abundance: few; d_gene: .; v_gene: TRBV11-2; CDR3nt: TGTGCCAGCAGCTTTGTCACGGGCCGGAGCAATGAGCAGTTCTTC; CDR3aa: CASSFVTGRSNEQFF
j_gene: TRBJ2-2; abundance: .; d_gene: .; v_gene: TRBV30; CDR3nt: TGTGCCTGGAGGACCGGGACCGTGTCCACCGGGGAGCTGTTTTTT; CDR3aa: CAWRTGTVSTGELFF
j_gene: TRBJ2-2; abundance: few; d_gene: .; v_gene: TRBV29-1; CDR3nt: TGCAGCATTAGTTCCGCACGCACCGGGGAGCTGTTTTTT; CDR3aa: CSISSARTGELFF
j_gene: TRBJ2-5; abundance: .; d_gene: TRBD2; v_gene: TRBV13; CDR3nt: TGTGCCAGCAGCGGGCTGACTAGCGGGGGACCCCTAGAGACCCAGTACTTC; CDR3aa: CASSGLTSGGPLETQYF